This T cell receptor beta chain was identified during a study of blood T cell repertoires in COVID-19. Study details: Sites across the United States, Italy and Spain contributed samples from acute and convalescent COVID-19.

Per the study methods: Estimates of nucleated cell counts were drawn from the amplification of reference gene primers. Clones were read by immunoSEQ multiplex PCR, and TCRdb kept only the in-frame ones, dropping some. V, J and clone size derive from that table, while D and trimming were established from the DNA sequence. The data hold around 140,000 clones, with roughly 80% observed a single time. Trimming left V 6 bases short and J 7 bases short, with 18 bases between. Germline CDR1 and CDR2: MNHEY and SVGAGI. The CDR3 has 15 residues. Participant-given clinical history determined each cohort assignment.

This clonotype originated in a man aged 35-49 years with acute COVID-19. The chain recombines TRBV6-5 with TRBJ2-2; TRBD2 might be the D (6 bases). Sequencing used PBMCs or T cells enriched from blood (not recorded which). The CDR3 region is CASRTAEAGGGELFF. The CDR3 DNA is TGTGCCAGCAGAACTGCGGAGGCCGGGGGCGGGGAGCTGTTTTTT.